Below, one TCR beta chain is given with its context. Its antigen is undetermined. Germline loops: CDR1 SGHTA, CDR2 FQGNSA. The CDR3 length is 15 residues. With 1 base removed from V and 3 bases from J, the gap between germline ends came to 12 bases. The data belong to a study of Ad26.COV2.S vaccination and SARS-CoV-2 variants. Overall study results and limits: TCR breadth and depth estimates may have understated total T cell responses. People given the vaccine had a wider spike-specific TCR breadth than placebo recipients did. Vaccinees reportedly had broad spike-specific CD8+ and CD4+ T cell responses.

Data came from immunoSEQ multiplex PCR; TCRdb stores just in-frame clones and leaves some out. The repertoire holds roughly 180,000 clones, 70% to 90% seen once, with around 6.1% in the top ten. The chain employs TRBV7-2 and TRBJ2-5; perhaps D is TRBD1 or TRBD2 (6 bases each). This clonotype originated in a human donor who had recovered from COVID-19. The material was peripheral blood, obtained after recovery from COVID-19. The CDR3 sequence is CASSLGRGAEETQYF. In DNA, the CDR3 is TGTGCCAGCAGCTTAGGGAGGGGGGCGGAAGAGACCCAGTACTTC.